This T cell receptor (beta chain) was profiled in a study of blood T cells in healthy people across ages. The authors ran a second PCR of roughly 6 to 11 cycles using a sample-barcoded 5' primer and a J-beta primer mix. TCRdb itself ran the 5' RACE reads through MiXCR, one entry per CDR3 protein. The table includes roughly 1 million distinct CDR3 sequences, approximately 25% detected once. V lost 0 bases and J lost 3, with 12 bases in between. This CDR3 comprises 15 residues. CDR1 is SGHTA, CDR2 FQGNSA, per germline. These sequences were also reported in another study, on T cells of mothers and their children.

The sequenced material came from blood. The gene calls are TRBV7-2 and TRBJ2-7; D is undetermined. The sequence was obtained from a girl aged 2 to 10 in good health. CDR3 residues: CASSLAPTAYYEQYF. As DNA, the CDR3 is TGTGCCAGCAGCTTAGCCCCGACGGCTTACTACGAGCAGTACTTC. Drawing the rest from reference TRBV7-2 and TRBJ2-7, the complete variable domain is GAGVSQSPSNKVTEKGKDVELRCDPISGHTALYWYRQSLGQGLEFLIYFQGNSAPDKSGLPSDRFSAERTGGSVSTLTIQRTQQEDSAVYLCASSLAPTAYYEQYFGPGTRLTVT.